Sequencing of this T cell receptor beta chain was carried out in a study of spatial heterogeneity in lung cancer. About the research overall: Each unique TCR and UMI combination was seen more than ten times on average in raw reads.

This sample's time point: sample taken at primary tumor resection. Samples were donated by 72 untreated early-stage non-small cell lung cancer patients. The study sequenced unsorted whole RNA from tumor, nontumor lung or frozen PBMC. CDR1 is LGHNA, CDR2 YSLEER, per germline. The CDR3 covers 19 residues. J lost 1 base, V lost 4 bases, and 13 bases had no gene match. Every individual TCR cDNA molecule carried its own unique molecular identifier, which allowed correction of PCR and sequencing errors. One entry per CDR3 protein, called by TCRdb with MiXCR from the 5' RACE reads. This table holds some 38,000 distinct CDR3 sequences, approximately 3.1% found once.

This specimen was normal lung tissue next to the tumor, taken at surgery. V is TRBV4-3 and J is TRBJ2-3; the match to TRBD2 covers 11 bases. The receptor comes from a male donor with early-stage non-small cell lung cancer. The CDR3 protein is CASSLSRYLAGGGTDTQYF. The DNA of the CDR3 is TGCGCCAGCAGCCTCTCTCGCTACCTAGCGGGGGGTGGCACAGATACGCAGTATTTT.